This is a list of T cell receptor beta chains from one sample in a study of early T cells in non-severe SARS-CoV-2 infection. Each CDR3 protein gets one entry after TCRdb re-called the 5' RACE reads with MiXCR. Here the sample spans about 120,000 distinct CDR3 sequences, 10% to 15% being singletons. Specimen: whole blood, collected at baseline. These receptor sequences come from an adult who was a healthcare worker with PCR-confirmed SARS-CoV-2 infection or an uninfected control (not recorded which). Both conserved end residues are part of each CDR3. The D gene is left open where the match is weak. For some rows the clone size is stated as once, few or many, or as a class when expanded; others skip it.

NA	few	TRBV7-9	TRBJ1-4	TGTGCCAGCAGTCAAGCTGAAAAACTGTTTTTT	CASSQAEKLFF
NA	few	TRBV5-1	TRBJ1-1	TGCGCCAGCAGCTTGGATGCAACTCCTACGCAAGCTTTCTTT	CASSLDATPTQAFF
TRBD1	few	TRBV12-3/TRBV12-4	TRBJ2-6	TGTGCCAGCAGTTCACAGGGGGCAGTTGGGGCCAACGTCCTGACTTTC	CASSSQGAVGANVLTF
TRBD2	few	TRBV27	TRBJ2-3	TGTGCCAGTAGGAGCGGGGGCGCTTCCCCACAGTATTTT	CASRSGGASPQYF
TRBD2	few	TRBV27	TRBJ2-2	TGTGCCAGCAGTCCACGCGGTGGTAGCGGGGGGGCCGGGGAGCTGTTTTTT	CASSPRGGSGGAGELFF
NA	NA	TRBV29-1	TRBJ2-1	TGCAGCGTTGGCAGGCTTGGAGGCGATGAGCAGTTCTTC	CSVGRLGGDEQFF
NA	few	TRBV20-1	TRBJ1-5	TGCAGTGCTAGGGACTGGGCCCTGGGGGGCAATCAGCCCCAGCATTTT	CSARDWALGGNQPQHF
TRBD1	NA	TRBV28	TRBJ2-7	TGTGCCAGCAGTTTACGCAACAGGGGCGAGCAGTACTTC	CASSLRNRGEQYF
NA	few	TRBV29-1	TRBJ2-3	TGCAGCGTTGGCCCCAATACCGATTCCACAGATACGCAGTATTTT	CSVGPNTDSTDTQYF
NA	few	TRBV2	TRBJ2-2	TGTGCCAGCTCGAGCGAGAGGAACACCGGGGAGCTGTTTTTT	CASSSERNTGELFF
NA	NA	TRBV5-1	TRBJ1-5	TGCGCCAGCAGCCCCGGCGGTTTTAGCAATCAGCCCCAGCATTTT	CASSPGGFSNQPQHF
NA	few	TRBV20-1	TRBJ1-3	TGCAGTGCTAGCTTCTCGGCAGGCCGTTCCGGAAACACCATATATTTT	CSASFSAGRSGNTIYF
TRBD2	many	TRBV5-1	TRBJ2-3	TGCGCCAGCAGCTTGCCTAGCGGGAACACAGATACGCAGTATTTT	CASSLPSGNTDTQYF
NA	few	TRBV12-3/TRBV12-4	TRBJ1-3	TGTGCCAGCAGGACAGGTCCTCCACTAGGAAACACCATATATTTT	CASRTGPPLGNTIYF
NA	NA	TRBV5-1	TRBJ2-2	TGCGCCAGCAGTCAGCGGGTAACGAACACCGGGGAGCTGTTTTTT	CASSQRVTNTGELFF
NA	NA	TRBV2	TRBJ2-7	TGTGCCAGCAGTGCGGTACGGGCTTCCTACGAGCAGTACTTC	CASSAVRASYEQYF
NA	NA	TRBV19	TRBJ2-6	TGTGCCAGTAGTAGCAGTCCTGGGGCCAACGTCCTGACTTTC	CASSSSPGANVLTF
NA	many	TRBV7-2	TRBJ2-3	TGTGCCAGCGACGCGGTCACAGATACGCAGTATTTT	CASDAVTDTQYF